Listed below are T cell receptor beta chains from one sample, sequenced in a study of regulatory T cells in long-lasting Graves disease. One entry per CDR3 protein, called by TCRdb with MiXCR from the multiplex PCR reads. The table lists 500,000 to 700,000 distinct CDR3 sequences, around 30% of them singletons. Sequenced material: peripheral blood mononuclear cells (PBMCs), taken when the disease was refractory, from a patient treated with antithyroid drugs. Every receptor here comes from a female donor with Graves disease. CDR3s include the opening cysteine and the closing phenylalanine or tryptophan. Each record gives: CDR3 length, J gene, V gene, CDR3 protein.

14 | TRBJ1-1 | TRBV5-1 | CASGTGEIRTEAFF
17 | TRBJ2-7 | TRBV3-1 | CASSPTPPGQGPYEQYF
14 | TRBJ2-3 | TRBV11-2 | CASSLDPSSDTQYF
15 | TRBJ2-5 | TRBV5-4 | CASSLAGGAEETQYF
16 | TRBJ2-7 | TRBV5-1 | CASSLAEVAGVYEQYF
14 | TRBJ2-7 | TRBV5-1 | CASSWKGDKYEQYF
16 | TRBJ1-1 | TRBV20-1 | CSARLTGGMGNTEAFF
14 | TRBJ1-1 | TRBV20-1 | CSASPGTGETEAFF
15 | TRBJ2-1 | TRBV19 | CASSIQIGSYNEQFF
13 | TRBJ2-5 | TRBV6-2/TRBV6-3 | CASSTGRCETQYF
14 | TRBJ1-6 | TRBV27 | CASSRRRVRSPLHF
16 | TRBJ1-1 | TRBV10-3 | CAISESPDRRNTEAFF
12 | TRBJ1-5 | TRBV6-1 | CASSPTVRPQHF
12 | TRBJ1-2 | TRBV12-3/TRBV12-4 | CAGSYGERGYTF